This is a list of T cell receptor beta chains from one sample in a study of blood T cell repertoires in COVID-19. Method: immunoSEQ multiplex PCR; TCRdb's copy keeps in-frame clones and lacks some. The repertoire holds about 84,000 clones, with about 73% as singletons. The sequencing input was peripheral blood. The receptors derive from a man between 50 and 59 years old with active or convalescent COVID-19. Each CDR3 is given with its conserved first and last residue. A D gene is named only where the DNA matches it firmly. Clone size appears in some rows only: once, few, many, or a class for an expanded clone.

size: .; J: TRBJ1-1; D: .; V: TRBV7-9; CDR3: CASSLGGLPNTEAFF; DNA: TGTGCCAGCAGCTTAGGGGGGCTCCCAAACACTGAAGCTTTCTTT
size: .; J: TRBJ1-1; D: .; V: TRBV7-3; CDR3: CASSLAVRDTEAFF; DNA: TGTGCCAGCAGCTTAGCAGTCAGGGACACTGAAGCTTTCTTT
size: .; J: TRBJ1-2; D: .; V: TRBV18; CDR3: CASSHDGDGGYTF; DNA: TGTGCCAGCTCTCACGACGGGGATGGTGGCTACACCTTC
size: few; J: TRBJ2-5; D: TRBD2; V: TRBV30; CDR3: CAWSFNGRETQYF; DNA: TGTGCCTGGAGTTTTAACGGGAGGGAGACCCAGTACTTC
size: .; J: TRBJ2-3; D: TRBD2; V: TRBV27; CDR3: CASSLSRPSGGAMADTQYF; DNA: TGTGCCAGCAGTTTATCGAGGCCTAGCGGGGGGGCCATGGCAGATACGCAGTATTTT
size: .; J: TRBJ1-3; D: .; V: TRBV7-2; CDR3: CASSLTRSAGNTIYF; DNA: TGTGCCAGCAGCTTAACTAGGAGCGCTGGAAACACCATATATTTT
size: .; J: TRBJ2-1; D: TRBD2; V: TRBV11-2; CDR3: CASSGSGGSSYNEQFF; DNA: TGTGCCAGCAGCGGTAGCGGGGGGAGCTCCTACAATGAGCAGTTCTTC
size: few; J: TRBJ1-1; D: .; V: TRBV11-2; CDR3: CASSFRGTEAFF; DNA: TGTGCCAGCAGCTTCAGGGGCACTGAAGCTTTCTTT
size: many; J: TRBJ2-5; D: .; V: TRBV5-6; CDR3: CASSILGGSRTRETQYF; DNA: TGTGCCAGCAGCATCCTGGGTGGTTCTAGGACTCGGGAGACCCAGTACTTC
size: few; J: TRBJ2-1; D: .; V: TRBV7-2; CDR3: CASSLAPNGEQFF; DNA: TGTGCCAGCAGCTTAGCCCCTAACGGGGAGCAGTTCTTC
size: .; J: TRBJ1-3; D: TRBD1; V: TRBV2; CDR3: CASSADRGPGNTIYF; DNA: TGTGCCAGCAGTGCGGACAGGGGCCCTGGAAACACCATATATTTT
size: .; J: TRBJ2-2; D: .; V: TRBV4-3; CDR3: CASSQDWGVGELFF; DNA: TGCGCCAGCAGCCAAGATTGGGGAGTCGGGGAGCTGTTTTTT
size: .; J: TRBJ2-7; D: .; V: TRBV4-3; CDR3: CASSRSPQGRYEQYF; DNA: TGCGCCAGCAGCCGGTCCCCACAGGGGAGGTACGAGCAGTACTTC
size: .; J: TRBJ1-1; D: TRBD1; V: TRBV27; CDR3: CASSFLGTGQNTEAFF; DNA: TGTGCCAGCAGTTTTCTCGGGACAGGGCAGAACACTGAAGCTTTCTTT
size: .; J: TRBJ1-4; D: .; V: TRBV5-1; CDR3: CASSLDDTLGEKLFF; DNA: TGCGCCAGCAGCTTGGACGACACCCTGGGTGAAAAACTGTTTTTT
size: .; J: TRBJ2-5; D: TRBD1; V: TRBV6-1; CDR3: CASSDQGGGQETQYF; DNA: TGTGCCAGCAGTGATCAAGGGGGCGGACAAGAGACCCAGTACTTC
size: .; J: TRBJ1-1; D: .; V: TRBV30; CDR3: CAWSGGLTEAFF; DNA: TGTGCCTGGAGTGGGGGCCTCACTGAAGCTTTCTTT
size: .; J: TRBJ1-2; D: .; V: TRBV10-3; CDR3: CAISRGEANYGYTF; DNA: TGTGCCATCAGCAGGGGCGAAGCTAACTATGGCTACACCTTC
size: .; J: TRBJ2-7; D: .; V: TRBV7-2; CDR3: CASSSLGGQVQLYEQYF; DNA: TGTGCCAGCAGCTCCCTCGGCGGGCAGGTCCAACTTTACGAGCAGTACTTC
size: .; J: TRBJ1-4; D: .; V: TRBV7-2; CDR3: CASSLAPSNEKLFF; DNA: TGTGCCAGCAGCTTAGCCCCTTCGAATGAAAAACTGTTTTTT
size: .; J: TRBJ1-3; D: .; V: TRBV5-4; CDR3: CASSLAASENTIYF; DNA: TGTGCCAGCAGCTTGGCCGCCAGCGAAAACACCATATATTTT
size: once; J: TRBJ1-4; D: .; V: TRBV7-9; CDR3: CASSLWRASTNEKLFF; DNA: TGTGCCAGCAGCTTATGGAGGGCCTCAACTAATGAAAAACTGTTTTTT
size: .; J: TRBJ1-1; D: .; V: TRBV11-2; CDR3: CASSFEGGTEAFF; DNA: TGTGCCAGCAGCTTCGAGGGGGGGACTGAAGCTTTCTTT
size: .; J: TRBJ1-2; D: .; V: TRBV29-1; CDR3: CSVEDRGYGYTF; DNA: TGCAGCGTTGAAGACCGGGGTTATGGCTACACCTTC
size: .; J: TRBJ2-2; D: TRBD1; V: TRBV24-1; CDR3: CATSGQGWTGELFF; DNA: TGTGCCACCTCTGGACAGGGCTGGACCGGGGAGCTGTTTTTT
size: .; J: TRBJ2-2; D: .; V: TRBV19; CDR3: CASSITGTNTGELFF; DNA: TGTGCCAGTAGTATAACAGGGACGAACACCGGGGAGCTGTTTTTT
size: .; J: TRBJ2-1; D: .; V: TRBV7-3; CDR3: CASSREDSLNEQFF; DNA: TGTGCCAGCAGCCGAGAGGACTCGTTAAATGAGCAGTTCTTC
size: once; J: TRBJ2-1; D: TRBD2; V: TRBV5-4; CDR3: CASSNGGARGMSYNEQFF; DNA: TGTGCCAGCAGTAACGGGGGGGCCAGGGGTATGTCCTACAATGAGCAGTTCTTC
size: .; J: TRBJ1-5; D: .; V: TRBV3-1/TRBV3-2; CDR3: CASSIPWAQPQHF; DNA: TGTGCCAGCAGCATTCCGTGGGCTCAGCCCCAGCATTTT
size: .; J: TRBJ2-1; D: .; V: TRBV9; CDR3: CASSDSGAGEQFF; DNA: TGTGCCAGCAGCGACTCAGGGGCCGGTGAGCAGTTCTTC
size: .; J: TRBJ2-1; D: TRBD2; V: TRBV5-6; CDR3: CASSLIGEGYNEQFF; DNA: TGTGCCAGCAGCTTGATTGGGGAGGGGTACAATGAGCAGTTCTTC
size: few; J: TRBJ1-3; D: .; V: TRBV6-5; CDR3: CASGLLGGNTIYF; DNA: TGTGCCAGCGGATTGTTGGGCGGAAACACCATATATTTT
size: .; J: TRBJ1-3; D: TRBD1; V: TRBV3-1/TRBV3-2; CDR3: CASSLQGGSGNTIYF; DNA: TGTGCCAGCAGCCTTCAGGGGGGTTCTGGAAACACCATATATTTT
size: once; J: TRBJ2-5; D: .; V: TRBV11-1; CDR3: CASSLKRLGEKYF; DNA: TGTGCCAGCAGCCTCAAGAGACTAGGGGAGAAGTACTTC
size: .; J: TRBJ2-7; D: .; V: TRBV10-3; CDR3: CAISEPATSSYEQYF; DNA: TGTGCCATCAGTGAGCCCGCGACTAGCTCCTACGAGCAGTACTTC
size: .; J: TRBJ2-1; D: TRBD1; V: TRBV11-2; CDR3: CASSKQQGWFF; DNA: TGTGCCAGCAGCAAGCAACAGGGGTGGTTCTTC
size: once; J: TRBJ2-7; D: .; V: TRBV5-6; CDR3: CASSLPGGLHEQYF; DNA: TGTGCCAGCAGCTTACCAGGGGGGTTACACGAGCAGTACTTC
size: .; J: TRBJ2-3; D: .; V: TRBV7-6; CDR3: CASSGTGMAADTQYF; DNA: TGTGCCAGCAGCGGTACAGGGATGGCGGCAGATACGCAGTATTTT
size: .; J: TRBJ2-7; D: .; V: TRBV14; CDR3: CASRRTDSSYEQYF; DNA: TGTGCCAGCAGGCGGACGGACTCATCCTACGAGCAGTACTTC
size: .; J: TRBJ2-5; D: TRBD1; V: TRBV18; CDR3: CASSPGQGGETQYF; DNA: TGTGCCAGCTCACCTGGACAGGGCGGGGAGACCCAGTACTTC
size: .; J: TRBJ2-3; D: .; V: TRBV6-5; CDR3: CASTPDGTSTDTQYF; DNA: TGTGCCAGCACCCCGGACGGGACTAGCACAGATACGCAGTATTTT